The 27 T cell receptor beta chains below were found in one sample sequenced in a study of breast tumors, draining lymph nodes, adjacent tissues. Breast cancer patients provided tissue from their axillary draining lymph nodes. TCRdb fed the multiplex PCR reads into MiXCR, producing one record per CDR3 protein. The data contain about 270,000 distinct CDR3 sequences, 30% of them singletons. Sequences were obtained from axillary lymph node tissue. The receptors shown here come from a female donor with breast cancer. Some clones in this sample may be carry-over from other donors' samples.

With respect to this clonotype: A much larger clone is a single base away; this may be a read error. The chain is built from TRBV6-1 and TRBJ2-7; 7 bases are a match to TRBD2. CDR1 is MNHNS, CDR2 SASEGT, per germline. Trimming removed 8 bases from V and 2 bases from J; junction bases left unmatched: 9. This CDR3 contains 14 residues. This CDR3 reads CASEFERDPYEQYF. The CDR3, as DNA: TGTGCCAGCGAATTTGAGCGGGACCCCTACGAGCAGTACTTC.

Notes on this clonotype: A much larger clone lies a single base off, so this may be a read error. The CDR3 does not end in the conserved phenylalanine or tryptophan, so this is likely a read error. The chain is built from TRBV7-9 and TRBJ1-2; D is unclear. V was trimmed by 4 bases and J by 4 bases, leaving 7 bases between them. The CDR3 runs to 12 residues. Germline-derived CDR1 and CDR2 are SEHNR and FQNEAQ (reference sequence). CDR3 residues: CASSSGFYGYTL. The CDR3 DNA is TGTGCCAGCAGCTCAGGATTCTATGGCTACACCCTC.

This clonotype is a singleton in its sample. The rearrangement joins TRBV5-4 to TRBJ1-2; weak D call: TRBD1 (6 bases). Between the trimmed V and J ends, which lost 0 bases and 1 base, there was a span of 10 bases. The CDR3 has 15 amino acids. Germline loops: CDR1 SGHNT, CDR2 YYREEE (reference sequence). The CDR3 nucleotides are TGTGCCAGCAGCTTGGAGGCAGGGGTTAACTATGGCTACACCTTC. It yields the protein CASSLEAGVNYGYTF.

About this clonotype itself: A clone one base away is much larger, so this may be a read error. The CDR3 is CSATRFGQASNEQFF. CDR3 nucleotides: TGCAGTGCTACCCGTTTCGGACAGGCCTCCAATGAGCAGTTCTTC. The genes are TRBV20-1 and TRBJ2-1, with 7 bases matching TRBD1. V lost 4 bases to trimming and J lost 6 bases; unmatched junction nucleotides: 12. This CDR3 has 15 amino acids. Germline loops: CDR1 DFQATT, CDR2 SNEGSKA (reference sequence).

The table lists this clonotype with many counts. The chain has TRBV20-1 and TRBJ1-2; a weak D match, TRBD1 (6 bases). CDR1 and CDR2 from the germline V gene are DFQATT and SNEGSKA (reference sequence). The V end was cut by 6 bases, the J end by 5 bases, with 16 bases between. The CDR3 covers 13 residues. CDR3 residues: CSARSGGVYGYTF. The CDR3 bases are TGCAGTGCCCGATCGGGGGGCGTGTATGGCTACACCTTC.

This clonotype has at least ten counts. The chain carries TRBV6-5 and TRBJ1-5, with D hard to call. Trimming took 0 bases from V and 7 from J, leaving 10 bases between them. The CDR3 contains 14 residues. The germline V gene encodes CDR1 MNHEY and CDR2 SVGAGI. The CDR3 loop reads CASSYSSGFQPQHF. In nucleotides, the CDR3 is TGTGCCAGCAGTTACTCCTCGGGTTTCCAGCCCCAGCATTTT.

The chain is built from TRBV27 and TRBJ1-5, with D hard to call. Germline V lookup: CDR1 MNHEY, CDR2 SMNVEV (reference sequence). V was clipped by 2 bases and J by 3 bases, with 11 bases between them. The CDR3 is 15 amino acids. CDR3 sequence: CASSLLGMNNQPQHF. The CDR3 coding sequence is TGTGCCAGCAGTTTACTGGGAATGAACAATCAGCCCCAGCATTTT.

This clonotype came up once. This may stem from a read error, because a much larger clone lies one nucleotide away. The CDR3 here is CASNQDWDAQYF. The CDR3 DNA follows: TGTGCCAGCAACCAAGACTGGGACGCGCAGTATTTT. The chain joins TRBV7-8 to TRBJ2-3; D possibly matches TRBD1 or TRBD2 (5 bases each). CDR1 is SGHVS and CDR2 is FQNEAQ in the germline V gene. The CDR3 runs to 12 residues. V lost 7 bases, J lost 10 bases, and 15 bases lay in between.

At least ten counts were recorded for this clonotype. The V and J genes are TRBV28 and TRBJ1-5; no clear D gene. The V end lost 6 bases, the J end lost 4 bases, and 7 bases lay between the germline ends. The CDR3 length is 12 residues. Looked up from germline, CDR1 is MDHEN and CDR2 is SYDVKM. The DNA of the CDR3 is TGTGCCAGCAGCTTCCTTAATCAGCCCCAGCATTTT. Residues: CASSFLNQPQHF.

The table lists this clonotype with many counts. This chain links TRBV12-3 or TRBV12-4 with TRBJ1-5; D remains unclear. The CDR3 has 13 residues. Trimming removed 7 bases from V and 1 base from J, with 8 bases in between. The CDR3 sequence: CASKEYSNQPQHF. CDR3 DNA sequence: TGTGCCAGCAAGGAGTACAGCAATCAGCCCCAGCATTTT.

Turning to this clonotype: The junction departs from germline at one end; a sequencing error may be responsible. The chain is built from TRBV9 and TRBJ2-1; the D gene could be TRBD1 or TRBD2 (5 bases each). Germline lookup yields CDR1 SGDLS and CDR2 YYNGEE. The CDR3 contains 16 residues. Here the CDR3 reads CASSRAGARGTNEQFF. CDR3 nucleotide sequence: TGCGCCAGCAGCCGAGCCGGGGCAAGGGGCACCAATGAGCAGTTCTTC. Full variable domain (missing parts from reference TRBV9 and TRBJ2-1): DSGVTQTPKHLITATGQRVTLRCSPRSGDLSVYWYQQSLDQGLQFLIQYYNGEERAKGNILERFSAQQFPDLHSELNLSSLELGDSALYFCASSRAGARGTNEQFFGPGTRLTVL.

There are many counts of this clonotype. V is TRBV3-1 and J is TRBJ1-4; D uncertain. V shed 3 bases and J shed 10 bases, with 6 bases lying between them. CDR3 length: 11 amino acids. CDR1 is LGHDT and CDR2 is YNNKEL in the germline V gene (reference sequence). CDR3 loop: CASSQKVKLFF. CDR3 coding DNA: TGTGCCAGCAGCCAGAAGGTAAAACTGTTTTTT. Supplemented by reference TRBV3-1 and TRBJ1-4, the full variable domain reads DTAVSQTPKYLVTQMGNDKSIKCEQNLGHDTMYWYKQDSKKFLKIMFSYNNKELIINETVPNRFSPKSPDKAHLNLHINSLELGDSAVYFCASSQKVKLFFGSGTQLSVL.

This clonotype was picked up one time. V and J are TRBV30 and TRBJ2-3, with D unresolved. CDR1 GTSNPN and CDR2 SVGIG come from the germline V gene (reference sequence). Trimming removed 2 bases from V and 0 bases from J, with 15 bases in between. CDR3 size: 16 residues. The CDR3 bases are TGTGCCTGGAGTCCTGCTCGGTACCCCAGCACAGATACGCAGTATTTT. Its protein product is CAWSPARYPSTDTQYF.

There are many counts of this clonotype. The gene calls are TRBV20-1 and TRBJ1-5, with D tentatively TRBD1 (6 bases). CDR1 and CDR2 (germline): DFQATT, SNEGSKA (reference sequence). The CDR3 extends over 16 amino acids. V lost 2 bases and J lost 0, with 14 bases in between. The CDR3 sequence: CSARRSGDSSNQPQHF. The DNA for the CDR3 is TGCAGTGCTAGAAGGTCAGGGGATAGTAGCAATCAGCCCCAGCATTTT.

As regards this clonotype: A much larger clonotype is one base distant, so this may be a read error. The chain recombines TRBV6-5 with TRBJ2-7, with TRBD1 matching over 9 bases. The ends lost 2 bases at V and 6 bases at J; junction bases unmatched: 8. CDR1 MNHEY and CDR2 SVGAGI come from the germline V gene. The CDR3 covers 15 residues. CDR3 bases: TGTGCCAGCAGTTACAGAGGGACAGGGAGCTCCGAGCAGTACTTC. Its translation is CASSYRGTGSSEQYF.

This clonotype was recorded at least ten times. V gene TRBV19 combines with J gene TRBJ1-4; D may be TRBD1 (5 bases). Looked up from germline, CDR1 is LNHDA and CDR2 is SQIVND (reference sequence). V was pared by 3 bases and J by 7 bases, with 12 bases between. The CDR3 runs 14 residues. CDR3 sequence (DNA): TGTGCCAGTAGTATGGGGGATCCGGGTGAAAAACTGTTTTTT. Encoded protein: CASSMGDPGEKLFF.

This clonotype occurred many times. J is TRBJ2-1 and V is TRBV9; 7 positions agree with TRBD2. Germline trimming cut 1 base from V and 4 bases from J; bases unmatched to any gene: 5. The germline gives CDR1 SGDLS, CDR2 YYNGEE. CDR3 length: 15 residues. As DNA, the CDR3 is TGTGCCAGCAGCGTAAGGCGGGAGTCGTACAATGAGCAGTTCTTC. Encoded protein: CASSVRRESYNEQFF.

This clonotype was detected once. The rearrangement joins TRBV7-9 to TRBJ2-2; D remains unclear. This CDR3 comprises 15 residues. Germline CDR1 SEHNR, CDR2 FQNEAQ (reference sequence). The V end was cut by 11 bases, the J end by 0 bases, with 16 bases between. The CDR3 DNA sequence: TGTGCCTGGCATGTTTGGGTTTCGAACACCGGGGAGCTGTTTTTT. This codes for CAWHVWVSNTGELFF.

In the case of this clonotype: A read error may be the cause here, since a much bigger clone is one base away. The chain has TRBV19 and TRBJ2-1; 12 bases fit TRBD2. CDR1 and CDR2 (germline): LNHDA, SQIVND (reference sequence). The CDR3 is made up of 16 amino acids. The ends lost 4 bases at V and 5 bases at J; junction bases unmatched: 6. This chain's CDR3 is CASSKSRLAGDNEQFF. In nucleotides, the CDR3 is TGTGCCAGTAGTAAATCTCGACTAGCGGGGGACAATGAGCAGTTCTTC.

This clonotype was detected many times. This sequence joins TRBV20-1 and TRBJ1-3, with D possibly being TRBD1 (5 bases). The CDR3 totals 13 residues. In germline, CDR1 is DFQATT, CDR2 SNEGSKA (reference sequence). Trimming cost V 2 bases and J 5 bases, with 10 bases left between them. In DNA form, the CDR3 reads TGCAGTGCTAGACAGGGAGCAAGAAACACCATATATTTT. Encoded protein: CSARQGARNTIYF.

A few counts support this clonotype. The chain couples TRBV27 to TRBJ2-7, with 8 bases that match TRBD2. CDR3 size: 14 residues. In germline, CDR1 is MNHEY, CDR2 SMNVEV (reference sequence). V shed 5 bases and J 2 bases; nucleotides not matched to a gene: 5. CDR3 DNA sequence: TGTGCCAGCAGTCCCGGACTAGCTACCTACGAGCAGTACTTC. As protein: CASSPGLATYEQYF.

As to this clonotype: A read error is possible here, since a much larger clone lies one base away. The chain combines TRBV6-5 with TRBJ2-3, with 13 bases fitting TRBD2. There are 15 residues in the CDR3. Germline V gives CDR1 MNHEY, CDR2 SVGAGI. The V segment lost 5 bases and the J segment 4 bases; nucleotides outside the gene matches: 3. The CDR3 DNA sequence: TGTGCCAGCAGTCCACTAGCGGGAGGGCCAGATACGCAGTATTTT. Its translation: CASSPLAGGPDTQYF.

This clonotype was seen many times. This chain connects TRBV10-2 to TRBJ2-7, with 8 bases identical to TRBD1. The CDR3 runs 14 residues. In germline, CDR1 is WSHSY, CDR2 SAAADI. V trimming: 6 bases; J trimming: 4 bases; junction bases outside the gene matches: 8. This CDR3 reads CASRDRDRLYEQYF. The CDR3, as DNA: TGCGCCAGCAGAGACCGGGACAGGTTGTACGAGCAGTACTTC.

This clonotype came up many times. The V and J genes are TRBV10-2 and TRBJ2-3; D not certain. CDR3 length equals 11 residues. V gave up 3 bases and J gave up 6 bases, with 4 bases separating them. Per germline, CDR1 WSHSY and CDR2 SAAADI. CDR3 loop: CASSDGDTQYF. The CDR3 nucleotides read TGCGCCAGCAGTGACGGGGATACGCAGTATTTT.

The chain combines TRBV15 with TRBJ2-3; D may be TRBD2 (5 bases). The germline V and J ends were trimmed by 0 bases and 4 bases, with 20 bases remaining between them. This CDR3 spans 18 amino acids. CDR1 is LNHNV, CDR2 YYDKDF, per germline (reference sequence). This chain's CDR3 is CATSRDLSVEGVADTQYF. The CDR3 DNA is TGTGCCACCAGCAGAGATCTTAGCGTTGAGGGAGTAGCAGATACGCAGTATTTT. Combining the CDR3 with reference TRBV15 and TRBJ2-3 gives the whole variable domain DAMVIQNPRYQVTQFGKPVTLSCSQTLNHNVMYWYQQKSSQAPKLLFHYYDKDFNNEADTPDNFQSRRPNTSFCFLDIRSPGLGDTAMYLCATSRDLSVEGVADTQYFGPGTRLTVL.

This clonotype was counted at least ten times. This chain joins TRBV11-2 and TRBJ2-7; D unclear. The V end was cut by 4 bases, the J end by 6 bases, with 10 bases between. The germline CDR1 and CDR2 sequences are SGHAT and FQNNGV. CDR3 length: 12 residues. CDR3 nucleotides: TGTGCCAGCAGCTCTCCGTCTCCCGAGCAGTACTTC. It encodes CASSSPSPEQYF.

This clonotype was recorded at least ten times. The chain combines TRBV10-2 with TRBJ2-1, with D unresolved. V was clipped by 2 bases and J by 4 bases, with 9 bases between them. This CDR3 region has 14 residues. Per the germline V gene, CDR1 is WSHSY and CDR2 is SAAADI. CDR3 residues: CASSESMWYNEQFF. In DNA form, the CDR3 reads TGCGCCAGCAGTGAGAGTATGTGGTACAATGAGCAGTTCTTC.